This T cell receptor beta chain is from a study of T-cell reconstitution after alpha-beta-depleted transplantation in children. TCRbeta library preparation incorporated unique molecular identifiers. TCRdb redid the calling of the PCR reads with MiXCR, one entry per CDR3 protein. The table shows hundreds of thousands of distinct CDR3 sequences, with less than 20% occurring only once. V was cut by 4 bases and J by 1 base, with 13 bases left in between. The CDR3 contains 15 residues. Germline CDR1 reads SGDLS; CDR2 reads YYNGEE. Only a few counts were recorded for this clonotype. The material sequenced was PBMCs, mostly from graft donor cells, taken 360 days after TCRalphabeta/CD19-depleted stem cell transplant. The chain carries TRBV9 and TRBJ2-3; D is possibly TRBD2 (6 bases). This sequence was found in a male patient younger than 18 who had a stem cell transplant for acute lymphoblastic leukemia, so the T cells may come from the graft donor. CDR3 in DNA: TGTGCCAGCAGCCCTTCCTGGGGGGGCACAGATACGCAGTATTTT. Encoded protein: CASSPSWGGTDTQYF.